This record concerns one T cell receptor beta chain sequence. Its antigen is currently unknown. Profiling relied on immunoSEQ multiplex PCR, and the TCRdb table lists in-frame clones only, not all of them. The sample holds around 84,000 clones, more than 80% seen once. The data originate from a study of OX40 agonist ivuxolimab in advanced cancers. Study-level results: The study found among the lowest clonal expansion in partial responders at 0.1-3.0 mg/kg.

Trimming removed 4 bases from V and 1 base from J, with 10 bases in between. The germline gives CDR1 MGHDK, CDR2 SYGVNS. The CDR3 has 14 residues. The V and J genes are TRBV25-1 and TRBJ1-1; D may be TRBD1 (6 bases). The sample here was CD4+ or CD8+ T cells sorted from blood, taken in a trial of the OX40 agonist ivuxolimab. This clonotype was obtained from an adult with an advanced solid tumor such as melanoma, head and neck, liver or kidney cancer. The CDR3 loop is CASSVEGGNTEAFF. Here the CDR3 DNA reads TGTGCCAGCAGTGTCGAGGGGGGGAACACTGAAGCTTTCTTT.